These 11 T cell receptor beta chains came from one sample sequenced in a study of cytomegalovirus exposure and HLA in healthy donors. The PCR used 60 Vbeta and 13 Jbeta primers. Method: immunoSEQ multiplex PCR; TCRdb's copy keeps in-frame clones and lacks some. The sample has 150,000 to 200,000 clones; around 80% are singletons. Sequenced: PBMCs. These receptors were obtained from a young man in good health and CMV-seronegative.

This sequence joins TRBV7-9 and TRBJ1-4; tentatively, D is TRBD1 (5 bases). Trimming removed 3 bases at V and 0 bases at J, with 17 bases between. Germline V lookup: CDR1 SEHNR, CDR2 FQNEAQ (reference sequence). The CDR3 is 18 residues long. CDR3 in DNA: TGTGCCAGCAGCTTGGCGCTGGACACAATTGCAACTAATGAAAAACTGTTTTTT. It encodes CASSLALDTIATNEKLFF.

This clone was seen a few times. V and J are TRBV10-3 and TRBJ1-2; D unclear. Germline V gene lookup returns CDR1 ENHRY and CDR2 SYGVKD. The CDR3 extends over 13 amino acids. V was cut by 2 bases and J by 7 bases, with 11 bases left in between. Here the CDR3 DNA reads TGTGCCATCAGTGAGGAGGGTACGGGTGGCTACACCTTC. As protein: CAISEEGTGGYTF.

This chain uses TRBV9 with TRBJ2-7; weak D call: TRBD2 (7 bases). This CDR3 spans 15 amino acids. Germline CDR1 SGDLS, CDR2 YYNGEE. V lost 2 bases and J lost 5, with 17 bases in between. CDR3 region: CASSVGGLASDEQYF. The CDR3 nucleotides read TGTGCCAGCAGCGTCGGGGGGCTAGCTTCGGACGAGCAGTACTTC.

This clone occurred a few times. J is TRBJ2-1 and V is TRBV5-1; TRBD2 agrees at 8 bases. The CDR3 spans 16 residues. The trim removed 4 bases at V and 0 bases at J, leaving 6 bases unmatched. Germline CDR1 and CDR2: SGHRS and YFSETQ. Here the CDR3 DNA reads TGCGCCAGCAGCCTGCCGGGGGGGGGCTCCTACAATGAGCAGTTCTTC. This codes for CASSLPGGGSYNEQFF.

The chain joins TRBV10-2 to TRBJ1-2; a possible D gene is TRBD1 (6 bases). The CDR3 is 12 residues long. The V gene lost 8 bases and the J gene lost 2 bases, with 9 bases spanning the gap. CDR1 WSHSY and CDR2 SAAADI come from the germline V gene. CDR3 DNA sequence: TGCGCCAGCGGCGGACAGAACTATGGCTACACCTTC. It translates to CASGGQNYGYTF.

The chain is built from TRBV2 and TRBJ1-6, with 8 bases aligning to TRBD1. The V gene end was trimmed by 6 bases and the J gene end by 8 bases; junction bases not matched to a gene: 6. The V gene's germline CDR1 is SNHLY and CDR2 FYNNEI. This CDR3 has 14 residues. The CDR3 is CASSRTGMDSPLHF. CDR3 nucleotide sequence: TGTGCCAGCAGCCGGACAGGGATGGATTCACCCCTCCACTTT.

The chain combines TRBV6-6 with TRBJ1-2; 7 bases are a match to TRBD1. The CDR3 extends over 15 amino acids. The trim removed 6 bases at V and 0 bases at J, leaving 7 bases unmatched. The germline gives CDR1 MNHNY, CDR2 SVGAGI (reference sequence). The CDR3 loop reads CASSPRTGPNYGYTF. The CDR3 region has the DNA TGTGCCAGCAGCCCAAGGACAGGCCCTAACTATGGCTACACCTTC.

In its sample, this clone was seen a few times. The J gene is TRBJ2-2, the V gene TRBV4-3; 7 bases agree with TRBD2. This CDR3 contains 16 residues. Germline V lookup: CDR1 LGHNA, CDR2 YSLEER. Germline trimming cut 4 bases from V and 4 bases from J; bases unmatched to any gene: 9. For the CDR3, the DNA is TGCGCCAGCAGCCCCCGGGACTACGTGGCCACCGGGGAGCTGTTTTTT. Its translation is CASSPRDYVATGELFF.

The chain joins TRBV7-9 to TRBJ2-4, with 7 bases aligning to TRBD1. V trimming: 4 bases; J trimming: 13 bases; junction bases outside the gene matches: 10. From germline, CDR1 is SEHNR and CDR2 FQNEAQ (reference sequence). The CDR3 consists of 13 residues. CDR3 residues: CASSSNGQALQYF. The CDR3 nucleotides are TGTGCCAGCAGCTCGAACGGACAGGCTTTGCAGTACTTC.

CDR3 sequence: CASSYREQETQYF. The CDR3 DNA follows: TGTGCCAGCAGTTACCGAGAACAAGAGACCCAGTACTTC. This sequence joins TRBV6-5 and TRBJ2-5; D is unresolved. Trimming removed 2 bases from V and 2 bases from J, with 6 bases in between. Germline V gene lookup returns CDR1 MNHEY and CDR2 SVGAGI. CDR3 length: 13 residues.

The J gene is TRBJ2-7, the V gene TRBV7-2, with 8 bases that match TRBD2. The CDR3 has 14 residues. The germline V gene encodes CDR1 SGHTA and CDR2 FQGNSA. J gave up 2 bases and V 5 bases, and 5 bases lay outside the gene matches. CDR3 protein: CASSPGTSPYEQYF. Here the CDR3 DNA reads TGTGCCAGCAGCCCCGGGACTAGTCCCTACGAGCAGTACTTC. Using reference TRBV7-2 and TRBJ2-7 for the parts outside the CDR3, the full variable domain is GAGVSQSPSNKVTEKGKDVELRCDPISGHTALYWYRQSLGQGLEFLIYFQGNSAPDKSGLPSDRFSAERTGGSVSTLTIQRTQQEDSAVYLCASSPGTSPYEQYFGPGTRLTVT.